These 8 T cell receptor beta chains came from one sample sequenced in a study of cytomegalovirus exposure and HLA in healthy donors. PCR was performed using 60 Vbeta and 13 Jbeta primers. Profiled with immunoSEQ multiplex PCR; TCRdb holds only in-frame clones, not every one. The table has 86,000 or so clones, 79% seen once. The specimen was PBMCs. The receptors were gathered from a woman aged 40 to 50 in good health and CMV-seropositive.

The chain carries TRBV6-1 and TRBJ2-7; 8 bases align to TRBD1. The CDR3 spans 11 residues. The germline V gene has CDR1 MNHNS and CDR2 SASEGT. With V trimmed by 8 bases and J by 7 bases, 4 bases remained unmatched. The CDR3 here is CASRDRREQYF. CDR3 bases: TGTGCCAGCCGGGACAGGAGGGAGCAGTACTTC.

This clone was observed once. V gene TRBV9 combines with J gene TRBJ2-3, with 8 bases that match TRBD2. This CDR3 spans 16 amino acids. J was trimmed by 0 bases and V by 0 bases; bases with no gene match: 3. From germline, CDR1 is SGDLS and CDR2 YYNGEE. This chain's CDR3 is CASSVELADSTDTQYF. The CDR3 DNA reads TGTGCCAGCAGCGTAGAACTAGCGGATAGCACAGATACGCAGTATTTT.

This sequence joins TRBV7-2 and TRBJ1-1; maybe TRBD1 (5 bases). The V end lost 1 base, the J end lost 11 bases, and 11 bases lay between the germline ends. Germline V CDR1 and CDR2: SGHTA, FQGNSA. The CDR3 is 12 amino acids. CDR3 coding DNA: TGTGCCAGCAGCTTAGGGCACAACAGGGCTTTCTTT. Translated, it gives CASSLGHNRAFF.

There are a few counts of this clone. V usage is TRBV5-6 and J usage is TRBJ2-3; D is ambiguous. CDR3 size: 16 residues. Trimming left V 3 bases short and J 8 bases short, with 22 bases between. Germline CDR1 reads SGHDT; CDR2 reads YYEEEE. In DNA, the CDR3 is TGTGCCAGCAGCTCCCCTGCCGGCCGAATCGAGGTTACGCAGTATTTT. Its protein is CASSSPAGRIEVTQYF.

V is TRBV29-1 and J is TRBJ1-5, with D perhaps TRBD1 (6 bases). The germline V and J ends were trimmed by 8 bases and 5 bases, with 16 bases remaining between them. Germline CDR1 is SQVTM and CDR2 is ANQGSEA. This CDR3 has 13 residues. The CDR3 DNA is TGCAGCTACCAGGGGAGGGGGGATCAGCCCCAGCATTTT. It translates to CSYQGRGDQPQHF.

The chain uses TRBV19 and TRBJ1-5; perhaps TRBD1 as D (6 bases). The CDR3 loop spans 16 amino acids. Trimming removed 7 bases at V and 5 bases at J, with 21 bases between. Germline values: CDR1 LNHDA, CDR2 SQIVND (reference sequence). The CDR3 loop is CASTTGTSWGYQPQHF. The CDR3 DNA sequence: TGTGCCAGTACCACAGGGACCTCCTGGGGGTATCAGCCCCAGCATTTT.

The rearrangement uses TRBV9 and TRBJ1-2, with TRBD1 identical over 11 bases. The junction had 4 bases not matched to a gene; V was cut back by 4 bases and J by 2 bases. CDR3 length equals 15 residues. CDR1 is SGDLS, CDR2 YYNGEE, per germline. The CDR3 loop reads CASSLRDRGNYGYTF. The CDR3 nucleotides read TGTGCCAGCAGCCTCCGGGACAGGGGGAACTATGGCTACACCTTC.

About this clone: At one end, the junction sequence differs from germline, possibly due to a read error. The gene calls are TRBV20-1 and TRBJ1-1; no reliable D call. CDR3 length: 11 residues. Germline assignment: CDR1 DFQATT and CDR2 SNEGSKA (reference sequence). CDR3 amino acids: CSAPGRTDAFF. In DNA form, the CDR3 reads TGCAGTGCCCCCGGGAGAACTGACGCTTTCTTT.